This passage covers 3 T cell receptor beta chains from one sample sequenced in a study of blood T cell repertoires in COVID-19. This table comes from immunoSEQ multiplex PCR, and its TCRdb copy is limited to in-frame clones, with some not included. The sample records around 150,000 clones, more than 75% being singletons. What was sequenced was peripheral blood. The receptors were sampled from a woman aged 60-70 years with COVID-19, enrolled during active disease.

This rearrangement joins TRBV20-1 to TRBJ1-5, with 7 bases that match TRBD1. Germline CDR1 reads DFQATT; CDR2 reads SNEGSKA (reference sequence). This CDR3 is built from 15 residues. V dropped 3 bases and J dropped 3; count of bases not matched to a gene: 8. In nucleotides, the CDR3 is TGCAGTGCTAGTGAGGACAGGTCGTTCAATCAGCCCCAGCATTTT. It encodes CSASEDRSFNQPQHF.

The chain combines TRBV6-1 with TRBJ1-2, with 7 bases that match TRBD1. Germline CDR1 reads MNHNS; CDR2 reads SASEGT. V shed 7 bases, J shed 6 bases, and the junction held 11 bases outside the gene matches. The CDR3 length is 14 residues. CDR3 DNA sequence: TGTGCCAGCACTAAAAGAACAGGGGAGGATGGCTACACCTTC. Its protein is CASTKRTGEDGYTF.

This clone was observed once. DNA for the CDR3: TGCGCCAGCAGCTTGGACAGGGTAAATGAAGCTTTCTTT. It specifies CASSLDRVNEAFF. The rearrangement links TRBV5-1 to TRBJ1-1; perhaps TRBD1 as D (6 bases). Trimming removed 0 bases from V and 7 bases from J, with 10 bases in between. This CDR3 comprises 13 residues. Germline V gene data show CDR1 as SGHRS and CDR2 as YFSETQ.